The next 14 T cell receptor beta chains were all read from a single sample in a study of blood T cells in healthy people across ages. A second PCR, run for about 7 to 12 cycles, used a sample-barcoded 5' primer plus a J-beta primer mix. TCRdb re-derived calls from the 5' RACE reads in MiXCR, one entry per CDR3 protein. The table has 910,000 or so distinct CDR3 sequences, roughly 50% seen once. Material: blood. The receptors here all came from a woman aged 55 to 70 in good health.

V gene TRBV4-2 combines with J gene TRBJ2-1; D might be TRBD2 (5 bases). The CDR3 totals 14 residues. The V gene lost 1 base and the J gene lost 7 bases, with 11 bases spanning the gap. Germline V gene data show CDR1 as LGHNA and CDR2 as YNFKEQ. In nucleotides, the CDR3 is TGTGCCAGCAGCCAAGTAGGGAGAGGTAATGAGCAGTTCTTC. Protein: CASSQVGRGNEQFF.

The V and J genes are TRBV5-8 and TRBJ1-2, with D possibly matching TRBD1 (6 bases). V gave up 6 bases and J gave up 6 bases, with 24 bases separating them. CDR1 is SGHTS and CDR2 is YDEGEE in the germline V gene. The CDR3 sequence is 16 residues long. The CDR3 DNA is TGTGCCAGCACCACCAAGAAGGGGGGGATGGACCATGGCTACACCTTC. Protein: CASTTKKGGMDHGYTF.

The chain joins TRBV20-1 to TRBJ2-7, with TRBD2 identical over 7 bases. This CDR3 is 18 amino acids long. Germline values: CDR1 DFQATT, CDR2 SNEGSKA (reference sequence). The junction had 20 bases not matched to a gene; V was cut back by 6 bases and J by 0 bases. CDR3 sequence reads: CSAILSGGQISFSYEQYF. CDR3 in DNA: TGCAGTGCGATCCTTTCGGGAGGCCAAATTTCTTTCTCCTACGAGCAGTACTTC.

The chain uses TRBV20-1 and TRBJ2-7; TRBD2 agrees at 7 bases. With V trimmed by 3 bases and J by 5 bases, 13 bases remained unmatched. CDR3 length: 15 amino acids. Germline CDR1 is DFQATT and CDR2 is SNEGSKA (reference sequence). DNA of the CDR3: TGCAGTGCTAGCCACCCGGCGGGAGTCTTTCACGAGCAGTACTTC. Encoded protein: CSASHPAGVFHEQYF.

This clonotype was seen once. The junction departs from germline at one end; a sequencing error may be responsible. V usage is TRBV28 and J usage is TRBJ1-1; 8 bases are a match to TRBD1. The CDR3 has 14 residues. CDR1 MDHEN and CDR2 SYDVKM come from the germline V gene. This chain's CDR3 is CASSRDRLKTEAFF. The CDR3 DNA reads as TGTGCCAGCAGTCGGGACAGGTTGAAGACTGAAGCTTTCTTT.

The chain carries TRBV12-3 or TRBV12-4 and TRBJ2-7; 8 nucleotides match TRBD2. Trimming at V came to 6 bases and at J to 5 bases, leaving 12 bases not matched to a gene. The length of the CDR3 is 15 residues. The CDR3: CASSPRGLADDEQYF. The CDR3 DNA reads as TGTGCCAGCAGCCCCCGCGGACTAGCTGACGACGAGCAGTACTTC.

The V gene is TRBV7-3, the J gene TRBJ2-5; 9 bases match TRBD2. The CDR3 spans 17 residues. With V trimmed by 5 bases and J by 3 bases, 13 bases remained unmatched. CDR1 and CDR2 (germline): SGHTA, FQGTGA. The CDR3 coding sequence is TGTGCCAGCAGCAGACGTCCCGTAGCGGGAGTGGAAGAGACCCAGTACTTC. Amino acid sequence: CASSRRPVAGVEETQYF.

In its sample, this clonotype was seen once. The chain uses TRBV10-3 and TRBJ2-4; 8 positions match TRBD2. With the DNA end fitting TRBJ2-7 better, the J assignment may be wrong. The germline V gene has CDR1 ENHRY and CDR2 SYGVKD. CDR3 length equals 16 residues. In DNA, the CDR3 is TGTGCCATCAGTGACACCTTGAGACTAGCGACTAACGAGCAGTACTTC. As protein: CAISDTLRLATNEQYF.

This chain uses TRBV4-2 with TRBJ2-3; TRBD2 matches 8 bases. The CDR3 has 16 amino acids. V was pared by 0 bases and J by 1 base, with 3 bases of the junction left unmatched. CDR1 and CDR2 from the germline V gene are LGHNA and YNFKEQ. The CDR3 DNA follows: TGTGCCAGCAGCCAAGAACTAGCGGACCGCACAGATACGCAGTATTTT. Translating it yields CASSQELADRTDTQYF.

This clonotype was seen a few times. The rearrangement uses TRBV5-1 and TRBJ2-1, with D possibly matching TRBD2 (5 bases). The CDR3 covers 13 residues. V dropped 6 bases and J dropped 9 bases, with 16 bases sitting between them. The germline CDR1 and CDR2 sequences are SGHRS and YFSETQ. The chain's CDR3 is CASTPLGEGEQFF. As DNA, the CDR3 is TGCGCCAGCACTCCCTTAGGTGAGGGTGAGCAGTTCTTC. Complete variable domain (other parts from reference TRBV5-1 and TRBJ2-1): KAGVTQTPRYLIKTRGQQVTLSCSPISGHRSVSWYQQTPGQGLQFLFEYFSETQRNKGNFPGRFSGRQFSNSRSEMNVSTLELGDSALYLCASTPLGEGEQFFGPGTRLTVL.

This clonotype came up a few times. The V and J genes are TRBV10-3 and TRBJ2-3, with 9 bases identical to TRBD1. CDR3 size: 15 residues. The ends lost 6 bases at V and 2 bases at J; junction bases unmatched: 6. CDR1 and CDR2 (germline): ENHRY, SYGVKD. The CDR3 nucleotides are TGTGCCATCAGCCAAACAGGGGGCCCCACAGATACGCAGTATTTT. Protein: CAISQTGGPTDTQYF.

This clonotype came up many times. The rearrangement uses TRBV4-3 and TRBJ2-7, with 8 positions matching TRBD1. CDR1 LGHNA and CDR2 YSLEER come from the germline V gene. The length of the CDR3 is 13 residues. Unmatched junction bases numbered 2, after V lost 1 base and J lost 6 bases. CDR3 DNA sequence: TGCGCCAGCAGCCAAGGACAGGGGAGCGAGCAGTACTTC. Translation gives CASSQGQGSEQYF.

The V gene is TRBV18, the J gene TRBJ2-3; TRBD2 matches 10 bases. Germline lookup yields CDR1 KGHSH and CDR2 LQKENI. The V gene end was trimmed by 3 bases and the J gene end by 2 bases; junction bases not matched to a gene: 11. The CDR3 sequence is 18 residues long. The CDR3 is CASSPYAQLAGNTDTQYF. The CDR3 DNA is TGTGCCAGCTCACCGTACGCCCAACTAGCGGGAAACACAGATACGCAGTATTTT.

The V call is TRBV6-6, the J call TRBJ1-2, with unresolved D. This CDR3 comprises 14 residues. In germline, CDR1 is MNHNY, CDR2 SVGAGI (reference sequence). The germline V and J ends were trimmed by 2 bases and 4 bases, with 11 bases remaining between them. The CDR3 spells CASSYGSRSYGYTF. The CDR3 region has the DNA TGTGCCAGCAGTTACGGGAGCAGGTCCTATGGCTACACCTTC.